This TCR beta chain was retrieved from a study of CD8 T cells in ankylosing spondylitis. Libraries of TCR beta came from quantitative 5'-RACE with molecular barcodes. A single record per CDR3 protein comes from TCRdb applying MiXCR to the 5' RACE reads. The repertoire holds 400,000 to 450,000 distinct CDR3 sequences, with approximately 17% as singletons. Whole-study findings and limits: In ankylosing spondylitis patients, matched synovial fluid reportedly showed significant enrichment of disease-linked clones. Prior literature has documented some motif variants in synovial fluid and blood from reactive arthritis. Characteristic, it appeared, of ankylosing spondylitis blood was a TCR beta motif of fewer than 10 highly homologous variants.

As for this clonotype: Its antigen is currently unknown.

The sample was blood, either unsorted or a sorted T cell fraction (not recorded which). This clonotype was sampled from a male donor with ankylosing spondylitis.

The CDR3 nucleotides read TGTGCCAGCAGCCGAATACAGGGGGCAACCTACGAGCAGTACTTC. Amino acids: CASSRIQGATYEQYF. The chain recombines TRBV7-2 with TRBJ2-7; 9 bases are shared with TRBD1. CDR1 is SGHTA and CDR2 is FQGNSA in the germline V gene. Losses at the gene ends were 5 bases for V and 2 bases for J; bases not matched to a gene: 7. The CDR3 consists of 15 residues.